The 4 T cell receptor beta chains in this list originate from one sample, sequenced in a study of Ad26.COV2.S vaccination and SARS-CoV-2 variants. Some clones are missing from TCRdb's copy, which holds only in-frame ones; the method was immunoSEQ multiplex PCR. This sample carries roughly 400,000 clones, around 90% of them seen once, and the ten largest clones take roughly 4.3%. Treatment of the sample: 19 received Ad26.COV2.S at low or high dose, single or two shots; several received placebo; per-sample allocation not given. The samples were gathered on day 63 after the first injection of vaccine or placebo. The sample here was peripheral blood, taken in a trial of Ad26.COV2.S vaccine versus placebo. These receptors all stem from a person aged 18 to 59 who received the Ad26.COV2.S COVID-19 vaccine or a placebo.

This chain links TRBV11-3 with TRBJ2-7, with D maybe TRBD1 (5 bases). Trimming cost V 3 bases and J 0 bases, with 6 bases left between them. The germline gives CDR1 SGHNT, CDR2 YENEEA. The CDR3 has 13 amino acids. CDR3 in amino acids: CASSFRGSYEQYF. The CDR3 nucleotides read TGTGCCAGCAGCTTTAGGGGCTCCTACGAGCAGTACTTC.

The gene calls are TRBV5-6 and TRBJ1-1; 7 bases are shared with TRBD1. Germline assignment: CDR1 SGHDT and CDR2 YYEEEE. The V segment lost 3 bases and the J segment 8 bases; nucleotides outside the gene matches: 7. This CDR3 spans 13 amino acids. CDR3 bases: TGTGCCAGCAGCTCCGAGACAGGGTACGAAGCTTTCTTT. It encodes CASSSETGYEAFF.

The J gene is TRBJ2-5, the V gene TRBV30; weak D call: TRBD1 (7 bases). Trimming removed 3 bases from V and 7 bases from J, with 12 bases in between. Germline CDR1 is GTSNPN and CDR2 is SVGIG (reference sequence). The CDR3 covers 12 residues. The CDR3 loop is CAWREGARTQYF. CDR3 nucleotides: TGTGCCTGGAGGGAGGGGGCCCGGACCCAGTACTTC.

The J gene is TRBJ1-6, the V gene TRBV20-1, with TRBD1 matching over 7 bases. The CDR3 loop spans 15 amino acids. In germline, CDR1 is DFQATT, CDR2 SNEGSKA (reference sequence). With 3 bases clipped from V and 3 bases from J, the junction kept 5 bases outside the gene matches. The DNA for the CDR3 is TGCAGTGCTAGTGGACAGGACGGCTATAATTCACCCCTCCACTTT. Translated, it gives CSASGQDGYNSPLHF.